The present T cell receptor (beta chain) was sequenced within a study of read filtering for tumor transcriptome and immune sequencing. Study at large: After DNase treatment, RNA was made into whole-transcriptome libraries. RNA-seq yielded only about 75 to 1,400 TCR reads, IR-seq about 3.5 to 10.27 million.

Molecular barcoded adaptors covering alpha/delta and beta/gamma chains were used on 400 to 450 ng RNA. MiXCR, run by TCRdb on the reads, gives a single entry per CDR3 protein. The sample yields 130,000 or so distinct CDR3 sequences, approximately 13% seen once. Bone marrow was sampled from every patient at the time of active disease. This clonotype was seen ten or more times. Sequencing input: a population of CD138-negative cells sorted from bone marrow. The sequence was collected from a donor at least 40 years old with multiple myeloma.

The CDR3 loop reads CASSEAASLRQGYTF. The CDR3 coding sequence is TGTGCCAGCAGTGAAGCGGCGAGCCTCCGGCAAGGCTACACCTTC. The chain recombines TRBV2 with TRBJ1-2, with unresolved D. Trimming pared 0 bases from V and 8 bases from J, leaving 16 bases between. The CDR3 totals 15 residues. CDR1 SNHLY and CDR2 FYNNEI come from the germline V gene.